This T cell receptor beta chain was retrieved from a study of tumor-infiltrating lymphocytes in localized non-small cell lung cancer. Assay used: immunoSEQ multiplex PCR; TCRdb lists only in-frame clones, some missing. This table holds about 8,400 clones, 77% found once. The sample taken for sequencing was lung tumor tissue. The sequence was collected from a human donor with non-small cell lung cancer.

As DNA, the CDR3 is TGTGCCTGGAGGCTGCAGGGCGGTCCCTACGAGCAGTACTTC. It is translated as CAWRLQGGPYEQYF. This chain connects TRBV30 to TRBJ2-7; tentatively, D is TRBD1 (5 bases). This CDR3 is 14 amino acids long. Trimming stripped 3 bases from V and 2 bases from J, with 14 bases between. Germline V gene data show CDR1 as GTSNPN and CDR2 as SVGIG (reference sequence).